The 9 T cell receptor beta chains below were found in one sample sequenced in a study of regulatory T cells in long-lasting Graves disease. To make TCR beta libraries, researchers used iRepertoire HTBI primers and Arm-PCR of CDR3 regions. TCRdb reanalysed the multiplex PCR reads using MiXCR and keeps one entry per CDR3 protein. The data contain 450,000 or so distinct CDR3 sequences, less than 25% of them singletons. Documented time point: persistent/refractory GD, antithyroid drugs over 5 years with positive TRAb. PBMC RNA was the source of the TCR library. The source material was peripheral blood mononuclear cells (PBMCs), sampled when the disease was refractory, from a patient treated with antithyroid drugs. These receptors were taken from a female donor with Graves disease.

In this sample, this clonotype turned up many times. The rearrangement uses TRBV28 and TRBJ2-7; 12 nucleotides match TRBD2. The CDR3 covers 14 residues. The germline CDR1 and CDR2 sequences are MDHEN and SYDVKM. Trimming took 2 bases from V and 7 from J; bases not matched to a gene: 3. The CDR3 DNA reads TGTGCCAGCAGTTTAAGACTAGCGGGAGTTGAGCAGTACTTC. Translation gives CASSLRLAGVEQYF.

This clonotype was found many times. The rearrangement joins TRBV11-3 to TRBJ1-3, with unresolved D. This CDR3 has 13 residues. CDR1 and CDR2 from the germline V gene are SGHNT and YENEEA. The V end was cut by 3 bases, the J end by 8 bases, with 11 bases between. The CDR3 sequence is CASSFGLEDTIYF. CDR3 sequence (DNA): TGTGCCAGCAGCTTCGGACTGGAGGACACCATATATTTT.

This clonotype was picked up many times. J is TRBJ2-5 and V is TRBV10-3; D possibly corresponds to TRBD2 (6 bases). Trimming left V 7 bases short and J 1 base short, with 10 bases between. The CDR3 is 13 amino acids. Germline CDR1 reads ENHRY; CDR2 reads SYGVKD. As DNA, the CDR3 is TGTGCCATCACTGCTAGCGCCCAAGAGACCCAGTACTTC. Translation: CAITASAQETQYF.

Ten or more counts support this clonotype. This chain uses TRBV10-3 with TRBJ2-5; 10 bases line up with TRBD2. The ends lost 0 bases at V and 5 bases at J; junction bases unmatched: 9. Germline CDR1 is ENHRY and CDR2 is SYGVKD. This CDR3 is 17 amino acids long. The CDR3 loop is CAISESKASGRRETQYF. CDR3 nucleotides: TGTGCCATCAGTGAGTCCAAAGCTAGCGGGAGAAGGGAGACCCAGTACTTC.

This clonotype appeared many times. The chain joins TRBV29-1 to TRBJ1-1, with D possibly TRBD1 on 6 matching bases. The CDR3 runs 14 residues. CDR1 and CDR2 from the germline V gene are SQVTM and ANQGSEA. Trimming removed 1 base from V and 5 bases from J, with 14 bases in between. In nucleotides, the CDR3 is TGCAGCGTTGAAGTAGGGGGGGTAAGAACTGAAGCTTTCTTT. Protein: CSVEVGGVRTEAFF.

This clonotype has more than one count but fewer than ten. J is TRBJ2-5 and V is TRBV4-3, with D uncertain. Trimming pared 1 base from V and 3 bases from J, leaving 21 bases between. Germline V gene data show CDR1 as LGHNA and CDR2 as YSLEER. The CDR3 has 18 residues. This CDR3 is CASSQARFLAGTEETQYF. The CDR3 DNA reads TGCGCCAGCAGCCAAGCTCGTTTTCTTGCTGGAACCGAAGAGACCCAGTACTTC.

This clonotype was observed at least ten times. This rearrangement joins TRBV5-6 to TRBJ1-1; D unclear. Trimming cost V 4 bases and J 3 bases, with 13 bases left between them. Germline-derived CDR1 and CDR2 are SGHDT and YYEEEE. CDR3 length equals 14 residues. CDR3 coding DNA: TGTGCCAGCAGCCAAGGCGCCTTGTACACTGAAGCTTTCTTT. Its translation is CASSQGALYTEAFF.

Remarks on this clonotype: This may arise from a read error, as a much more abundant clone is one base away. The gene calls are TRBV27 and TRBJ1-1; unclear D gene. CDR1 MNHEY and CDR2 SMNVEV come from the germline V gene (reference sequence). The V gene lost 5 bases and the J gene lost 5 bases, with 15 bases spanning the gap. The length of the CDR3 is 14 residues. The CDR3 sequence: CASSPGLYETEAFF. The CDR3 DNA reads TGTGCCAGCAGTCCCGGCCTTTATGAGACTGAAGCTTTCTTT.

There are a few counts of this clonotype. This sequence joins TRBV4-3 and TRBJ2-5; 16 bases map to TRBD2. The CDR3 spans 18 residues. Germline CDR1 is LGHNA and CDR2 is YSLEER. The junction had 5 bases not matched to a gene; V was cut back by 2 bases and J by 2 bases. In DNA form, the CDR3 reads TGCGCCAGCAGCCAAAATCCGGGACTAGCGGGAGGGCAAGAGACCCAGTACTTC. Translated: CASSQNPGLAGGQETQYF.